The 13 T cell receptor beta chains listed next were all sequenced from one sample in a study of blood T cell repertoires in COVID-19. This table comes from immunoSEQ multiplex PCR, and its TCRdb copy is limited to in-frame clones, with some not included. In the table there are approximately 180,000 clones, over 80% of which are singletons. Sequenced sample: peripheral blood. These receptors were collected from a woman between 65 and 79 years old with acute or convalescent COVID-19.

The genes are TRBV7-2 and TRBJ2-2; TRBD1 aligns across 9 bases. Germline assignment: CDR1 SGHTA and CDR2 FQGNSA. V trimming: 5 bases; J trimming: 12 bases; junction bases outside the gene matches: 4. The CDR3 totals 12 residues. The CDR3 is CASSKTGGQLFF. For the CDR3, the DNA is TGTGCCAGCAGCAAGACAGGGGGGCAGCTGTTTTTT.

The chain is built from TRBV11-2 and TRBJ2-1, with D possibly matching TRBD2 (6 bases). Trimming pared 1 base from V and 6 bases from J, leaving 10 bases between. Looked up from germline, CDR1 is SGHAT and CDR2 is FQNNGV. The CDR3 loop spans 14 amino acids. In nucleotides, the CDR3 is TGTGCCAGCAGCTTAGGACGGAGGGGCAATGAGCAGTTCTTC. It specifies CASSLGRRGNEQFF.

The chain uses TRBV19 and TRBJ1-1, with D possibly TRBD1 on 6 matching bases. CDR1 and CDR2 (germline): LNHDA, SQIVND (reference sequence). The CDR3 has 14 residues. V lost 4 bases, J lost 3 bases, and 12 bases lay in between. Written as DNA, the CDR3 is TGTGCCAGTAGTAGTCTGGGGGCAGACACTGAAGCTTTCTTT. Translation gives CASSSLGADTEAFF.

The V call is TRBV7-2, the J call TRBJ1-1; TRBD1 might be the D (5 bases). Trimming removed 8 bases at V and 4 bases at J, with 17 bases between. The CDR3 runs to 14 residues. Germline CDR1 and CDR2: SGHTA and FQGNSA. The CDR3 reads CASRGSAQSTEAFF. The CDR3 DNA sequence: TGTGCCAGCCGGGGGTCCGCTCAGAGCACTGAAGCTTTCTTT.

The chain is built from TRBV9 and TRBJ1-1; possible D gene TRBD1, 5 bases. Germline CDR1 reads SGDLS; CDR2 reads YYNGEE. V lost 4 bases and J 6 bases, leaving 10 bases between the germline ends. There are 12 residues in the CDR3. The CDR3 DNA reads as TGTGCCAGCAGCCCAACGGGGGCTGAAGCTTTCTTT. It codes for CASSPTGAEAFF.

The chain's CDR3 is CASSRDDRGGGYTF. The CDR3 bases are TGCGCCAGCAGCCGGGATGATAGGGGGGGTGGCTACACCTTC. The J gene is TRBJ1-2, the V gene TRBV4-3; tentatively, D is TRBD1 (6 bases). Looked up from germline, CDR1 is LGHNA and CDR2 is YSLEER. This CDR3 contains 14 residues. The V gene lost 4 bases and the J gene lost 7 bases, with 16 bases spanning the gap.

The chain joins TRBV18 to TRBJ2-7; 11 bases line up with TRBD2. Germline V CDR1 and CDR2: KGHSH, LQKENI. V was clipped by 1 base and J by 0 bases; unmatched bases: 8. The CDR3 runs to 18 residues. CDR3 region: CASSPLAGGKTSSYEQYF. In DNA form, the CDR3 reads TGTGCCAGCTCACCACTAGCGGGGGGGAAAACGAGCTCCTACGAGCAGTACTTC.

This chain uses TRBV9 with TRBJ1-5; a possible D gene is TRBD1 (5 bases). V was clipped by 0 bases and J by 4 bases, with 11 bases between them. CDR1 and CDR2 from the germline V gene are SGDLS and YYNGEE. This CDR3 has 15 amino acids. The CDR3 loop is CASSVEARTNQPQHF. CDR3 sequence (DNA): TGTGCCAGCAGCGTAGAGGCCAGGACAAATCAGCCCCAGCATTTT.

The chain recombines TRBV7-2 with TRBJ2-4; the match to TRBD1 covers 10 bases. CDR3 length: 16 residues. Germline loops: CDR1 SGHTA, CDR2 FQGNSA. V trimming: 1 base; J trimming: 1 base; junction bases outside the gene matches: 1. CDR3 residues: CASSLEGQGAKNIQYF. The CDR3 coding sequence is TGTGCCAGCAGCTTAGAGGGACAGGGGGCCAAAAACATTCAGTACTTC.

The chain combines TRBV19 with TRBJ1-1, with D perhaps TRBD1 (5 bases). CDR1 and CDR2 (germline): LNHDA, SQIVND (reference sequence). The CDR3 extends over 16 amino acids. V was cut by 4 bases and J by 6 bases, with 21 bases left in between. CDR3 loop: CASSSGGIWDSAEAFF. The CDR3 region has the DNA TGTGCCAGTAGTAGCGGAGGGATTTGGGACTCGGCTGAAGCTTTCTTT.

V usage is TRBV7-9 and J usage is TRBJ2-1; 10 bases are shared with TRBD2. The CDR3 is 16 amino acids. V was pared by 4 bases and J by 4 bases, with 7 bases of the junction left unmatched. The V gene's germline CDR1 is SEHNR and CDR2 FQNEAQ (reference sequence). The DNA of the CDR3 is TGTGCCAGCAGCTCCTACCCTAGCGGGGGATACAATGAGCAGTTCTTC. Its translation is CASSSYPSGGYNEQFF.

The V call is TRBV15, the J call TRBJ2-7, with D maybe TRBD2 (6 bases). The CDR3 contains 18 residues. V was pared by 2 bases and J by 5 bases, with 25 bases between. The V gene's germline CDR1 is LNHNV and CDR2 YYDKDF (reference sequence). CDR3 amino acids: CATSRPGRQLIPFHEQYF. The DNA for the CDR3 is TGTGCCACCAGCAGACCGGGGAGGCAGCTTATCCCTTTTCACGAGCAGTACTTC.

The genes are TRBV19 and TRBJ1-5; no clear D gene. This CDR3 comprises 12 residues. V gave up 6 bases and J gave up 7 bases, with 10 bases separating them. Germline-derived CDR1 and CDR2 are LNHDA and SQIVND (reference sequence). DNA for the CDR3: TGTGCCAGTAGCCTCATACAGCAGCCCCAGCATTTT. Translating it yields CASSLIQQPQHF.